The clone carrying this T cell receptor beta chain was detected ten times or more. Germline V gene data show CDR1 as SGHTA and CDR2 as FQGTGA. The CDR3 consists of 18 residues. The V gene end was trimmed by 7 bases and the J gene end by 4 bases; junction bases not matched to a gene: 17. CDR3-region Arm-PCR and iRepertoire HTBI primers produced the TCR beta libraries. One entry per CDR3 protein, called by TCRdb with MiXCR from the multiplex PCR reads. This table has approximately 350,000 distinct CDR3 sequences, about 11% appearing once. The data are from a study of regulatory T cells in long-lasting Graves disease. Time point indicated: newly diagnosed GD, antithyroid drugs for less than 3 months. The TCR library was made from RNA that had been extracted from PBMCs in TRIzol. This same sample was also part of a study on T cells in Graves' hyperthyroidism and ophthalmopathy.

The chain links TRBV7-3 to TRBJ2-5; 11 bases map to TRBD2. This receptor was taken from a woman in her late teens or twenties with Graves disease. The sample in question was peripheral blood mononuclear cells (PBMCs), obtained at new diagnosis, from a patient treated with antithyroid drugs. The CDR3 sequence: CASIPSGVAGGWGETQYF. CDR3 bases: TGTGCCAGCATCCCTTCTGGCGTAGCGGGGGGGTGGGGAGAGACCCAGTACTTC.